This T cell receptor beta chain was recovered during a study of CD8 T cells in Susac syndrome. On the study more broadly: The sequenced Susac syndrome patients included five or six who had clinically active disease and eight or nine who were in remission. Study-level points and caveats: Repertoires of Susac syndrome CD4+ T cells lacked clonal expansion.

In the case of this clonotype: Its antigen is not known.

V shed 10 bases, J shed 1 base, and the junction held 7 bases outside the gene matches. The CDR3 totals 14 residues. Random hexamers were used to reverse transcribe the RNA input (0.5 to 1 ug). In TCRdb, the immunoSEQ multiplex PCR reads were re-called with MiXCR into one record per CDR3 protein. The sample has approximately 190,000 distinct CDR3 sequences, almost 96% seen once. The specimen was CD4+ T cells from PBMCs. V is TRBV12-3 or TRBV12-4 and J is TRBJ2-7, with TRBD2 identical over 10 bases. The sequence derives from a human donor with Susac syndrome. The CDR3 loop is CATKTSGASYEQYF. As DNA, the CDR3 is TGTGCCACCAAAACTAGCGGGGCGTCCTACGAGCAGTACTTC.